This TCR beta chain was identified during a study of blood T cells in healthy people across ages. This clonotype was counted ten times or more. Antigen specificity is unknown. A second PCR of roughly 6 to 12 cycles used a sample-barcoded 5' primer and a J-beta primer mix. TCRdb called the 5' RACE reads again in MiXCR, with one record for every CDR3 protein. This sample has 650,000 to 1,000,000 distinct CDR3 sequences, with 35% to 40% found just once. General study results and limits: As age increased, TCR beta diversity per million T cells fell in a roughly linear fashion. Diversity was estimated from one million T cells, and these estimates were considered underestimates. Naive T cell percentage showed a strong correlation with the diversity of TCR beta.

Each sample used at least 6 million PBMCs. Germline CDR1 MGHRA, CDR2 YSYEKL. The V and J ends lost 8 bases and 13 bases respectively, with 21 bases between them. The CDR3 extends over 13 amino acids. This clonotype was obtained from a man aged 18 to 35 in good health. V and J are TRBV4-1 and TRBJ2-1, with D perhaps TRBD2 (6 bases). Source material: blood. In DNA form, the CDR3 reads TGCGCCAGCGATCACGGAGGGTTTACAGCACAGTTCTTC. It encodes CASDHGGFTAQFF.